The next 18 T cell receptor beta chains were all read from a single sample in a study of blood T cell repertoires in COVID-19. Here immunoSEQ multiplex PCR was the method, and the copy in TCRdb shows in-frame clones only, minus some. The sample yields roughly 300,000 clones, around 85% seen once. Input material: PBMCs or T cells enriched from blood (not recorded which). Source of these receptors: a woman aged 40 to 55 with acute COVID-19.

The V gene is TRBV28, the J gene TRBJ2-3; no definite D call. CDR3 length equals 13 residues. Trimming shortened V by 5 bases and J by 3 bases, and 9 bases separated the two germline ends. Germline V CDR1 and CDR2: MDHEN, SYDVKM. This CDR3 reads CASSGVSTDTQYF. In nucleotides, the CDR3 is TGTGCCAGCAGTGGAGTTTCGACAGATACGCAGTATTTT. The full variable domain, its missing parts supplied by reference TRBV28 and TRBJ2-3, is DVKVTQSSRYLVKRTGEKVFLECVQDMDHENMFWYRQDPGLGLRLIYFSYDVKMKEKGDIPEGYSVSREKKERFSLILESASTNQTSMYLCASSGVSTDTQYFGPGTRLTVL.

The sample holds one count of this clone. The gene calls are TRBV10-3 and TRBJ2-1; D might be TRBD1 (5 bases). CDR1 is ENHRY and CDR2 is SYGVKD in the germline V gene. The length of the CDR3 is 16 residues. V was shortened by 10 bases and J by 1 base, with 20 bases between the two germline ends. CDR3 DNA: TGTGCCACAACATCAGGGCCTTCAGGATCCTACAATGAGCAGTTCTTC. It yields the protein CATTSGPSGSYNEQFF.

The chain joins TRBV11-2 to TRBJ2-3, with a possible D match to TRBD1 (6 bases). This CDR3 is built from 16 residues. V lost 4 bases and J lost 6, with 20 bases in between. Germline assignment: CDR1 SGHAT and CDR2 FQNNGV. The CDR3 here is CASSSGQGRGRDTQYF. CDR3 bases: TGTGCCAGCAGCTCAGGCCAGGGCAGGGGCAGGGATACGCAGTATTTT.

This sequence joins TRBV6-6 and TRBJ2-2, with a possible D match to TRBD1 (6 bases). The CDR3 sequence is 16 residues long. V lost 0 bases, J lost 1 base, and 9 bases lay in between. CDR1 and CDR2 from the germline V gene are MNHNY and SVGAGI (reference sequence). The CDR3 region is CASSYSKGGNTGELFF. The DNA for the CDR3 is TGTGCCAGCAGTTACTCGAAAGGGGGGAACACCGGGGAGCTGTTTTTT.

The chain employs TRBV18 and TRBJ1-1; weak D call: TRBD1 (5 bases). The germline gives CDR1 KGHSH, CDR2 LQKENI. The V gene lost 3 bases and the J gene lost 6 bases, with 17 bases spanning the gap. CDR3 length: 15 residues. Written as DNA, the CDR3 is TGTGCCAGCTCACCGCGCATCGACAGCCAAGCTGAAGCTTTCTTT. Translating gives CASSPRIDSQAEAFF.

The V call is TRBV18, the J call TRBJ1-2; D perhaps matches TRBD1 (6 bases). This CDR3 spans 13 amino acids. The V end was cut by 3 bases, the J end by 8 bases, with 13 bases between. The germline gives CDR1 KGHSH, CDR2 LQKENI. The CDR3 sequence is CASSPQGSVGYTF. The CDR3 DNA reads as TGTGCCAGCTCACCCCAGGGGTCGGTCGGCTACACCTTC.

The genes are TRBV7-2 and TRBJ2-3; TRBD2 aligns across 11 bases. The CDR3 loop spans 16 amino acids. After removal of 5 bases from V and 2 bases from J, the junction contained 6 bases not matched to a gene. Looked up from germline, CDR1 is SGHTA and CDR2 is FQGNSA. CDR3 region: CASSKLAGAFTDTQYF. The CDR3 DNA follows: TGTGCCAGCAGCAAACTAGCGGGGGCATTCACAGATACGCAGTATTTT.

This chain joins TRBV6-5 and TRBJ2-5; D is perhaps TRBD2 (6 bases). The V and J ends lost 5 bases and 0 bases respectively, with 13 bases between them. Germline CDR1 MNHEY, CDR2 SVGAGI. The CDR3 contains 15 residues. CDR3 protein: CASSPPGLNQETQYF. CDR3 coding DNA: TGTGCCAGCAGTCCCCCGGGACTCAACCAAGAGACCCAGTACTTC.

This clone showed up just a few times. The rearrangement uses TRBV7-2 and TRBJ1-3; TRBD1 might be the D (5 bases). CDR3 length: 14 residues. Germline V CDR1 and CDR2: SGHTA, FQGNSA. V dropped 2 bases and J dropped 3 bases, with 8 bases sitting between them. The CDR3 region is CASSLRRGGNTIYF. As DNA, the CDR3 is TGTGCCAGCAGCTTAAGAAGGGGTGGAAACACCATATATTTT.

The chain combines TRBV7-7 with TRBJ2-5; 11 nucleotides match TRBD2. V lost 6 bases, J lost 4 bases, and 10 bases stayed unmatched. This CDR3 spans 16 amino acids. CDR1 and CDR2 from the germline V gene are SSHAT and FNYEAQ (reference sequence). The CDR3 bases are TGTGCCAGCAGTCCCTTAGCGGGGGGGCCTCTAGAGACCCAGTACTTC. Translation: CASSPLAGGPLETQYF.

This clone was seen once. The chain employs TRBV2 and TRBJ1-1; TRBD1 might be the D (5 bases). Trimming pared 6 bases from V and 0 bases from J, leaving 17 bases between. This CDR3 spans 16 amino acids. CDR1 and CDR2 from the germline V gene are SNHLY and FYNNEI. DNA of the CDR3: TGTGCCAGCAGCTCCACCCCGGGGGGTTTGAACACTGAAGCTTTCTTT. Amino acids: CASSSTPGGLNTEAFF.

This clone was seen only a few times. The V call is TRBV28, the J call TRBJ1-5, with 7 bases that match TRBD1. Germline values: CDR1 MDHEN, CDR2 SYDVKM. Losses at the gene ends were 4 bases for V and 6 bases for J; bases not matched to a gene: 3. The CDR3 spans 13 residues. CDR3 in amino acids: CASSWTGVQPQHF. Here the CDR3 DNA reads TGTGCCAGCAGTTGGACAGGCGTTCAGCCCCAGCATTTT.

The V call is TRBV6-2 or TRBV6-3, the J call TRBJ1-2, with D perhaps matching TRBD1 (6 bases). There are 16 residues in the CDR3. Germline V CDR1 and CDR2: MNHEY, SVGEGT. V was pared by 5 bases and J by 4 bases, with 20 bases between. The CDR3 sequence: CASSHLPPTGLYGYTF. The CDR3 DNA is TGTGCCAGCAGTCACCTACCTCCGACAGGCCTCTATGGCTACACCTTC.

The gene calls are TRBV12-3 or TRBV12-4 and TRBJ1-2; D uncertain. V was pared by 3 bases and J by 7 bases, with 12 bases between. This CDR3 is built from 13 residues. As DNA, the CDR3 is TGTGCCAGCAGTTTGGGCACCCACTCTGGCTACACCTTC. Translated: CASSLGTHSGYTF.

The chain combines TRBV24-1 with TRBJ1-3, with D possibly being TRBD1 (5 bases). V was cut by 8 bases and J by 2 bases, with 24 bases left in between. Germline lookup yields CDR1 KGHDR and CDR2 SFDVKD. The CDR3 extends over 18 amino acids. CDR3 protein: CATTHPTGIWVTGNTIYF. For the CDR3, the DNA is TGTGCCACCACCCACCCAACAGGAATATGGGTGACTGGAAACACCATATATTTT.

The chain carries TRBV5-4 and TRBJ1-6, with D possibly matching TRBD1 (5 bases). V gave up 3 bases and J gave up 15 bases, with 16 bases separating them. The CDR3 covers 13 residues. Germline loops: CDR1 SGHNT, CDR2 YYREEE (reference sequence). As DNA, the CDR3 is TGTGCCAGCAGCTCTGAACAGGCCCAAGTCCTCCACTTT. Translated, it gives CASSSEQAQVLHF. The full variable domain, in which reference TRBV5-4 and TRBJ1-6 provide the parts outside the CDR3, is ETGVTQSPTHLIKTRGQQVTLRCSSQSGHNTVSWYQQALGQGPQFIFQYYREEENGRGNFPPRFSGLQFPNYSSELNVNALELDDSALYLCASSSEQAQVLHFGNGTRLTVT.

This sequence joins TRBV10-3 and TRBJ1-1; 7 bases fit TRBD1. Germline CDR1 ENHRY, CDR2 SYGVKD. The CDR3 has 16 amino acids. The V segment lost 4 bases and the J segment 0 bases; nucleotides outside the gene matches: 8. CDR3 in DNA: TGTGCCATCAGTGTGGCACAGGGGATGATGAACACTGAAGCTTTCTTT. It yields the protein CAISVAQGMMNTEAFF.

The chain is built from TRBV19 and TRBJ2-4, with a tentative D call TRBD2 (6 bases). The CDR3 sequence is 15 residues long. The V gene's germline CDR1 is LNHDA and CDR2 SQIVND (reference sequence). V was clipped by 6 bases and J by 5 bases, with 17 bases between them. CDR3 residues: CASSTSWGLENIQYF. The CDR3 coding sequence is TGTGCCAGTAGCACTAGCTGGGGCCTGGAAAACATTCAGTACTTC.